These T cell receptor beta chains were read from a single sample in a study of radiotherapy plus CTLA-4 blockade in lung cancer. Repertoires were generated with immunoSEQ multiplex PCR, while TCRdb's copy carries only in-frame clones and drops some. The profile shows 95,000 to 150,000 clones, just under 90% of them singletons. This specimen consisted of peripheral blood, obtained from a patient treated with radiotherapy plus ipilimumab. These receptors came from a human donor with non-small cell lung cancer that progressed on radiotherapy plus ipilimumab. The CDR3 runs from the conserved cysteine through the conserved F or W. A D gene is named only where the DNA matches it firmly. Some rows mark clone size as missing; the rest say once, few, many or name a class of expanded clone.

>-|TRBV6-5|TRBJ2-1|-
CASSDRTDNEQFF
TGTGCCAGCAGCGACCGGACTGACAATGAGCAGTTCTTC
>-|TRBV9|TRBJ1-2|-
CASSPRANYGYTF
TGTGCCAGCAGCCCCCGCGCCAACTATGGCTACACCTTC
>-|TRBV7-6|TRBJ1-2|-
CASSLGRANYGYTF
TGTGCCAGCAGCTTAGGAAGGGCTAACTATGGCTACACCTTC
>-|TRBV14|TRBJ2-2|-
CASSQDQMGRKTGELFF
TGTGCCAGCAGCCAAGATCAGATGGGGAGGAAAACCGGGGAGCTGTTTTTT
>-|TRBV6-6|TRBJ2-1|-
CASDGGDSSYNEQFF
TGTGCCAGCGATGGGGGTGATAGCTCCTACAATGAGCAGTTCTTC
>-|TRBV9|TRBJ1-2|TRBD1
CASSSRQGRGYTF
TGTGCCAGCAGCTCCCGACAGGGTCGTGGCTACACCTTC
>-|TRBV7-3|TRBJ2-1|-
CASSLTPQRGNEQFF
TGTGCCAGCAGCTTAACTCCCCAGCGAGGTAATGAGCAGTTCTTC
>-|TRBV5-1|TRBJ2-5|-
CASGKVSPVETQYF
TGCGCCAGCGGAAAGGTCTCCCCGGTGGAGACCCAGTACTTC
>once|TRBV28|TRBJ2-7|-
CASSLAGYEQYF
TGTGCCAGCAGTTTAGCAGGCTACGAGCAGTACTTC
>-|TRBV2|TRBJ2-5|TRBD2
CASKFSGRSETQYF
TGTGCCAGCAAGTTTAGCGGGAGATCAGAGACCCAGTACTTC
>-|TRBV2|TRBJ2-5|-
CASSDGLGNPRTQYF
TGTGCCAGCAGTGACGGATTGGGAAACCCAAGAACCCAGTACTTC
>-|TRBV5-1|TRBJ2-2|-
CASSLAFRGSGGELFF
TGCGCCAGCAGCTTGGCCTTTAGGGGGTCGGGCGGGGAGCTGTTTTTT
>-|TRBV5-1|TRBJ2-1|TRBD1
CASSSTRTGGSYNEQFF
TGCGCCAGCAGCTCAACTCGGACAGGGGGGTCCTACAATGAGCAGTTCTTC
>-|TRBV6-1|TRBJ1-2|-
CASSDGGTWWGYTF
TGTGCCAGCAGTGACGGTGGCACGTGGTGGGGCTACACCTTC
>-|TRBV19|TRBJ2-2|TRBD1
CASSFRQGYTGELFF
TGTGCCAGTAGTTTCCGACAGGGGTACACCGGGGAGCTGTTTTTT
>-|TRBV4-1|TRBJ1-5|-
CASSQGHYSNQPQHF
TGCGCCAGCAGCCAGGGACACTATAGCAATCAGCCCCAGCATTTT
>-|TRBV5-1|TRBJ2-1|-
CASSTGTTLGFF
TGCGCCAGCAGCACAGGGACTACCTTGGGTTTCTTC